Described below is a single T cell receptor beta chain sequence and its context. Which antigen it targets is not known. Base qualities are not recorded, but no much larger clone differs from it by a single base. CDR3 length: 14 amino acids, cysteine to phenylalanine. The DNA shown is the 42-base CDR3, in frame from base 1. V is pared back by 5 bases and J by 6 bases, with 18 bases lying between the germline termini. Via the germline V gene (reference sequence), CDR1 is DFQATT and CDR2 SNEGSKA. The sample belongs to a study of response to subunit inactivated influenza vaccine (dated by TCRdb to the late 2010s). About the study as a whole: To follow how T cells responded to a trivalent subunit inactivated influenza vaccine, the researchers relied on deep quantitative profiling of the T cell receptor repertoire. What the study reported, not specific to this receptor: The authors suggested that each seasonal influenza vaccination may recruit only a limited number of new T cells.

The library was built by means of RT-PCR. The instrument given in TCRdb is Illumina HiSeq 2500. In-frame beta chains were kept once TCRdb had trimmed the public reads at Q25 with fastp and called clones with MiXCR. All rows with the same CDR3 protein become a single entry with the most common DNA and genes. The sample yields roughly 540,000 distinct CDR3 sequences; around 25% were counted once. The ten largest clones represent 2.5% to 3% of the sample. These same data were also listed under a study on T cells expressing NK-cell markers. The second study's authors report: TCR beta cDNA libraries were made by 5'RACE template switching that added a universal primer site and unique molecular identifiers. In sorted CD3+CD56+NKG2C+, CD3+CD56+NKG2C- and CD3+CD56-NKG2C+ T-cell subsets from 8 or 9 donors, TCR beta-chain repertoires were profiled. Among the eight sequenced donors, seven were HCMV-seropositive and one was HCMV-seronegative. To restrict sorting to alphabetaTCR-expressing T cells, an anti-gammadeltaTCR antibody was added in several experiments. In several donors, the dominant CD3+CD56+NKG2C+ clonotypes ranked among the top 10 CD8+ clonotypes, making up roughly 1.0-7.0% of CD8+ T cells. Those dominant clonotypes were again the most abundant among CD3+CD56-NKG2C+ cells in several donors, at about 25-60.1%. Whether the expanded NKG2C-expressing T cell clones were specific for HCMV antigens was left unclear. The study sequenced eight donors, all healthy volunteers chosen at random: three men and five women. HCMV-specific IgG was detected in serum with a commercial ELISA kit to determine HCMV serostatus. Peripheral blood mononuclear cells were isolated from blood by Ficoll density gradient centrifugation. Using Miltenyi isolation kits, CD4+ and CD8+ T cells were isolated from PBMC through magnetic immunoseparation. cDNA synthesis was primed from the TCR beta constant segment and was followed by two successive PCR amplification steps. Sequencing of the libraries produced 2 x 150 bp reads on Illumina HiSeq 2000/2500, MiSeq or NextSeq. MIGEC was used to demultiplex reads and group reads by UMI, and MiTCR was used to assemble and quantify clonotypes. Only TCR cDNA sequences supported by at least two reads were kept to exclude erroneous sequences. Downstream repertoire analysis used the tcR package, and clonotypes were matched across fractions by CDR3 nucleotide sequence plus V segment. Antigen specificity was annotated against VDJdb with VDJmatch, allowing one amino acid substitution in CDR3.

The material sequenced was CD4+ T cells sorted from PBMCs, taken 11 to 12 days after vaccination. The receptor chain draws on TRBV20-1 and TRBJ2-3, and the D gene may be TRBD2, 6 bases matching. The receptor's source is a middle-aged man who received an inactivated influenza vaccine. Donor details come from another sample of the same person, matched by shared clones. The DNA reads TGCAGTGCTCAACTAGCAACTCGGCGGGATACGCAGTATTTT. Its product reads: CSAQLATRRDTQYF.